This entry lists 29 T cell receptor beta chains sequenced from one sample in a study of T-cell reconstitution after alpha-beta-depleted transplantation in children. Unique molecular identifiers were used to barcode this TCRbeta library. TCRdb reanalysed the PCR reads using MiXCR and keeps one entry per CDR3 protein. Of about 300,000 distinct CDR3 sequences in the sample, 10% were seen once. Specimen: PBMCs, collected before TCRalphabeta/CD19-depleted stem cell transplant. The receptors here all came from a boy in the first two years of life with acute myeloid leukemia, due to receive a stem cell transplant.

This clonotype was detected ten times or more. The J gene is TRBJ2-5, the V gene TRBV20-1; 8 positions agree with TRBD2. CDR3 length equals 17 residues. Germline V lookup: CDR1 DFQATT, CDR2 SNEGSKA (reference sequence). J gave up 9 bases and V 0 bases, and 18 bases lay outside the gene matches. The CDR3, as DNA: TGCAGTGCTAGAGATCCCCAGCGGGGGCCCGTGAAGGGTGCCCAGTACTTC. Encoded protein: CSARDPQRGPVKGAQYF.

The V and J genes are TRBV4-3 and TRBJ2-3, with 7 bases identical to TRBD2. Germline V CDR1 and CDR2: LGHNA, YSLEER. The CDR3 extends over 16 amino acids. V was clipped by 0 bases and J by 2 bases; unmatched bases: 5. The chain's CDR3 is CASSQDRGGNTDTQYF. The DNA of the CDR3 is TGCGCCAGCAGCCAAGATCGGGGAGGGAACACAGATACGCAGTATTTT.

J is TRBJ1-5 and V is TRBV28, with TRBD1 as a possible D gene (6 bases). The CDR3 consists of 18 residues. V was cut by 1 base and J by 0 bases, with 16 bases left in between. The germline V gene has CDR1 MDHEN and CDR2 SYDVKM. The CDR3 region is CASSLFATGQYSNQPQHF. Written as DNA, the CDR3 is TGTGCCAGCAGTTTATTTGCCACAGGGCAGTATAGCAATCAGCCCCAGCATTTT.

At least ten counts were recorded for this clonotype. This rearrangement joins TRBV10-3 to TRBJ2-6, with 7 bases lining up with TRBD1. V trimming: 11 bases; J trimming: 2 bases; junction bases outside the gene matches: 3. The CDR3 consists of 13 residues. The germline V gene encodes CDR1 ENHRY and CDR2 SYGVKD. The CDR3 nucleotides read TGTGCCGCCACAGGGGCTGGGGCCAACGTCCTGACTTTC. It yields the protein CAATGAGANVLTF.

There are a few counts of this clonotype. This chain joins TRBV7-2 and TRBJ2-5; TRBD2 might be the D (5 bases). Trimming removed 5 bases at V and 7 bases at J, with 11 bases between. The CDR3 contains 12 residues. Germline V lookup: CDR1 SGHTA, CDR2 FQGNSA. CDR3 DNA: TGTGCCAGCAGCCCGGGGTATTTGACCCAGTACTTC. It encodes CASSPGYLTQYF.

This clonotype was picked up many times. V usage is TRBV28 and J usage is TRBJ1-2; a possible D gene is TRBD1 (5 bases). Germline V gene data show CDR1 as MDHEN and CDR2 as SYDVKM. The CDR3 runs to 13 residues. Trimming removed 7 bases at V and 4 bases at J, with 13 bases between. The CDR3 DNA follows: TGTGCCAGCACGAACCTGGGGGGCTATGGCTACACCTTC. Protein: CASTNLGGYGYTF.

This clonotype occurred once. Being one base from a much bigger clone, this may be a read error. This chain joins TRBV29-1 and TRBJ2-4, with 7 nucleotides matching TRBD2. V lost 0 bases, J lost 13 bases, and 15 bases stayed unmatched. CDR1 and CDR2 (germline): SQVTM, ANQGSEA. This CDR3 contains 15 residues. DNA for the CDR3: TGCAGCGTTGAAGACGGCCGAGCGGGGATCAATGAGCAGTACTTC. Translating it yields CSVEDGRAGINEQYF.

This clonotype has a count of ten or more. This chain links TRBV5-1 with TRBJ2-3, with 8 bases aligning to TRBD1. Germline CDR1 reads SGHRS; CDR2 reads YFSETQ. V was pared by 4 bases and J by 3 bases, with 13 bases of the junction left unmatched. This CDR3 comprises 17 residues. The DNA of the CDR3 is TGCGCCAGCAGCCCGAGGGGACAGGTTGCCTGGACAGATACGCAGTATTTT. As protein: CASSPRGQVAWTDTQYF.

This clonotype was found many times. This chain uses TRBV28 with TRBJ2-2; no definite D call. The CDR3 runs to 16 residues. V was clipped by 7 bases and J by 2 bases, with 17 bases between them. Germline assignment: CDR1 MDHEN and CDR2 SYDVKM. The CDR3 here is CASNNPGLINTGELFF. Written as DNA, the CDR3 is TGTGCCAGCAACAACCCTGGGCTGATAAACACCGGGGAGCTGTTTTTT.

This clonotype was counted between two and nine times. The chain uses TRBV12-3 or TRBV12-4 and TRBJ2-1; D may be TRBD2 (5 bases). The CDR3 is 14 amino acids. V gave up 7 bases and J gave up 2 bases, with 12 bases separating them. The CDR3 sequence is CASTWVSAYNEQFF. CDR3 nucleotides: TGTGCCAGCACCTGGGTTAGCGCCTACAATGAGCAGTTCTTC.

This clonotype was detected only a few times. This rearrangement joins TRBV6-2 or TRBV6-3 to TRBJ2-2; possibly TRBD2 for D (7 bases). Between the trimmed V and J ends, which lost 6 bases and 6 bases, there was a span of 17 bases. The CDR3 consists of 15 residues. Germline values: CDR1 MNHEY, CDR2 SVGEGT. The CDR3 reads CASSKQGGVAGELFF. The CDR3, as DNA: TGTGCCAGCAGCAAACAGGGAGGGGTCGCCGGGGAGCTGTTTTTT.

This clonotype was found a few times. CDR3 sequence (DNA): TGTGCCAGCAGTTCTCCGGCCGGTGGCAGGGGGTTGGATCAGCCCCAGCATTTT. Amino acid sequence: CASSSPAGGRGLDQPQHF. V usage is TRBV12-3 or TRBV12-4 and J usage is TRBJ1-5; 7 nucleotides match TRBD1. Trimming removed 4 bases from V and 5 bases from J; junction bases left unmatched: 17. The CDR3 consists of 18 residues.

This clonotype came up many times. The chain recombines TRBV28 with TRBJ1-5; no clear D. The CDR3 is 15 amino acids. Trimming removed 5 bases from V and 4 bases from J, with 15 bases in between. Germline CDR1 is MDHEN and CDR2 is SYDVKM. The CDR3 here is CASSLPARPNQPQHF. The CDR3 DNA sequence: TGTGCCAGCAGTCTCCCCGCCCGACCTAATCAGCCCCAGCATTTT.

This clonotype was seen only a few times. In DNA, the CDR3 is TGTGCCAGCTTAAGAGGACTAGGAACAGATACGCAGTATTTT. Translating it yields CASLRGLGTDTQYF. The chain links TRBV18 to TRBJ2-3; TRBD2 matches 7 bases. Per germline, CDR1 KGHSH and CDR2 LQKENI. The J segment lost 3 bases and the V segment lost 7 bases, leaving 7 bases of the junction unmatched. This CDR3 region has 14 residues.

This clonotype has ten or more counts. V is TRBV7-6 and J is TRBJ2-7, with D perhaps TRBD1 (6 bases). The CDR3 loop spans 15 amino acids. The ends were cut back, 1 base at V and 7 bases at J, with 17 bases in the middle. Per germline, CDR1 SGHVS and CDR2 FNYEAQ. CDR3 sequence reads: CASSLEGREQGEQYF. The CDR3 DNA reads TGTGCCAGCAGCTTAGAGGGCCGTGAGCAGGGGGAGCAGTACTTC. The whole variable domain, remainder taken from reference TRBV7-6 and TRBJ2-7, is GAGVSQSPRYKVTKRGQDVALRCDPISGHVSLYWYRQALGQGPEFLTYFNYEAQQDKSGLPNDRFSAERPEGSISTLTIQRTEQRDSAMYRCASSLEGREQGEQYFGPGTRLTVT.

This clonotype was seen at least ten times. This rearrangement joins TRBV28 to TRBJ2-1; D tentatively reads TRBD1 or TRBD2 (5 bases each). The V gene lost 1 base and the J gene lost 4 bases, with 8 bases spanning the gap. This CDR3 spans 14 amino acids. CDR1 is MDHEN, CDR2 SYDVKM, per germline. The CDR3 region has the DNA TGTGCCAGCAGTTTATCGGGGCTTTACAATGAGCAGTTCTTC. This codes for CASSLSGLYNEQFF.

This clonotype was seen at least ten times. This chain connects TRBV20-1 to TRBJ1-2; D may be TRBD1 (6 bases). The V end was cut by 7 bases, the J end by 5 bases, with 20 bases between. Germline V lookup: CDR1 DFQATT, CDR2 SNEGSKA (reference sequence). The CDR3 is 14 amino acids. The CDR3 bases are TGCAGTGTCCTTCCCGGGGGGCGAGGATATGGCTACACCTTC. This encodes CSVLPGGRGYGYTF.

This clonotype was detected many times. This chain's CDR3 is CATSDRTSGIYNEQFF. In DNA, the CDR3 is TGTGCCACCAGTGATCGGACTAGCGGGATTTACAATGAGCAGTTCTTC. The genes are TRBV24-1 and TRBJ2-1, with 12 bases fitting TRBD2. Germline values: CDR1 KGHDR, CDR2 SFDVKD. V lost 3 bases and J lost 4; bases outside the gene matches: 3. This CDR3 contains 16 residues.

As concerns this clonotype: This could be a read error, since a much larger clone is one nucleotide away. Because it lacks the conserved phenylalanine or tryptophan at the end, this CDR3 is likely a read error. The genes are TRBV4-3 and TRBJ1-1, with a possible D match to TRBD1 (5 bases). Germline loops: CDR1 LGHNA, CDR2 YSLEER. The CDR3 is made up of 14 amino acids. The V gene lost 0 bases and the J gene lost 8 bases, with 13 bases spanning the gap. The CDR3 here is CASSQDMGRTEAFC. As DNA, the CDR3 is TGCGCCAGCAGCCAAGATATGGGTAGGACAGAAGCTTTCTGT.

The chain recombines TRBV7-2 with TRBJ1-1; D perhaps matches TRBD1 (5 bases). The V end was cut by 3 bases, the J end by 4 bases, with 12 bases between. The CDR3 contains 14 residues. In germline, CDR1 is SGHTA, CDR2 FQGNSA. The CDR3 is CASSFLREFTEAFF. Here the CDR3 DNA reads TGTGCCAGCAGCTTCCTCAGGGAGTTCACTGAAGCTTTCTTT. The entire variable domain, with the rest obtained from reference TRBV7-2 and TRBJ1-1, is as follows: GAGVSQSPSNKVTEKGKDVELRCDPISGHTALYWYRQSLGQGLEFLIYFQGNSAPDKSGLPSDRFSAERTGGSVSTLTIQRTQQEDSAVYLCASSFLREFTEAFFGQGTRLTVV.

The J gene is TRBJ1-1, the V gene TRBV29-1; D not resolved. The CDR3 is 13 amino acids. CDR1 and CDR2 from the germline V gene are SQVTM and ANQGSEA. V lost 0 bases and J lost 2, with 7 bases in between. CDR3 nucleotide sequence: TGCAGCGTTGAAGAGGGATACAACACTGAAGCTTTCTTT. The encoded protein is CSVEEGYNTEAFF.

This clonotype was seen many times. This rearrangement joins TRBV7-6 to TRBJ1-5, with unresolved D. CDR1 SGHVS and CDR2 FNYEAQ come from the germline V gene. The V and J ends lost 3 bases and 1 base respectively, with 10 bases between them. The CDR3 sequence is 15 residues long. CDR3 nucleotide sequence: TGTGCCAGCAGCTTCGCCGGAGGAAGCAATCAGCCCCAGCATTTT. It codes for CASSFAGGSNQPQHF.

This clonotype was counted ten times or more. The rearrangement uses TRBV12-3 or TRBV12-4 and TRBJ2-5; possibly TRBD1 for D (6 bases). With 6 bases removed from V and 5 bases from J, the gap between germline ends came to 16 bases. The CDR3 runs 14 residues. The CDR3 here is CASSLGQPRETQYF. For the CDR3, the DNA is TGTGCCAGCAGCCTCGGACAGCCACGCGAGACCCAGTACTTC.

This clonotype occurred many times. CDR3: CSARDRQGSSGNTIYF. CDR3 DNA sequence: TGCAGCGCAAGGGACAGGCAGGGGAGCTCTGGAAACACCATATATTTT. The rearrangement joins TRBV29-1 to TRBJ1-3; 8 bases align to TRBD1. The junction had 11 bases not matched to a gene; V was cut back by 7 bases and J by 0 bases. The V gene's germline CDR1 is SQVTM and CDR2 ANQGSEA. This CDR3 has 16 residues.

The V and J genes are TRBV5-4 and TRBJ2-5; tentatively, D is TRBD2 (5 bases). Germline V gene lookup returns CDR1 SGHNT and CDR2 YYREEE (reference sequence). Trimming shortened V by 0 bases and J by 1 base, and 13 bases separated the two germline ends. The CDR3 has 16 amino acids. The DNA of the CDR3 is TGTGCCAGCAGCTTGGGGAGACGGGGAATCCAAGAGACCCAGTACTTC. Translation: CASSLGRRGIQETQYF.

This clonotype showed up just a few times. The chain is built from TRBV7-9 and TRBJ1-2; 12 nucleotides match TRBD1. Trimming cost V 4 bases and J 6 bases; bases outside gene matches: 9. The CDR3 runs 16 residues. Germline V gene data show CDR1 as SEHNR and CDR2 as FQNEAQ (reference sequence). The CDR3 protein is CASSSFRDRGLDGYTF. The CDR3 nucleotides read TGTGCCAGCAGCTCCTTCCGGGACAGGGGGCTGGATGGCTACACCTTC.

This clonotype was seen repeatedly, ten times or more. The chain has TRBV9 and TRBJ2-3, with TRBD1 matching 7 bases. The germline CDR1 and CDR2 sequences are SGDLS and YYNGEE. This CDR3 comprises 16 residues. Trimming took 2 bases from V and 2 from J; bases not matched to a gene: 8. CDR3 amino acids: CASSVTGTGDTDTQYF. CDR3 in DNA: TGTGCCAGCAGCGTGACAGGTACAGGGGACACAGATACGCAGTATTTT.

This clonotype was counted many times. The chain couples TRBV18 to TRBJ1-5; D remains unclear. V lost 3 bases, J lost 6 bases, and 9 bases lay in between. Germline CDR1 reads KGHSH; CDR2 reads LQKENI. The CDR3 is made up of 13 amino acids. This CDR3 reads CASSPWGGQPQHF. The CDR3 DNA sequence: TGTGCCAGCTCACCGTGGGGTGGTCAGCCCCAGCATTTT.

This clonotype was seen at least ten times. The CDR3 DNA follows: TGTGCCACCGATCCAGGCGACTATGGCTACACCTTC. Amino acids: CATDPGDYGYTF. This sequence joins TRBV6-2 or TRBV6-3 and TRBJ1-2; no clear D gene. V was pared by 10 bases and J by 3 bases, with 12 bases between. Germline CDR1 MNHEY, CDR2 SVGEGT. The CDR3 extends over 12 amino acids.